This T cell receptor beta chain stems from a study of OX40 agonist ivuxolimab in advanced cancers. Whole-study context: Around 40% of patients had received prior checkpoint inhibitor therapy. The study reported partial responses in three patients: one hepatocellular carcinoma, two cutaneous melanoma.

Blood draws occurred at baseline, cycle 4 day 1, and cycle 7 day 1. The CDR3 length is 13 residues. V was cut by 1 base and J by 5 bases, with 6 bases left in between. CDR1 and CDR2 from the germline V gene are KGHSH and LQKENI. The assay was immunoSEQ multiplex PCR, and TCRdb's table has in-frame clones only and misses some. This table has roughly 75,000 clones, approximately 91% appearing once. This chain connects TRBV18 to TRBJ1-5; D unresolved. This sequence originates from an adult with an advanced solid tumor such as melanoma, head and neck, liver or kidney cancer. The starting material was CD4+ or CD8+ T cells sorted from blood, obtained in a trial of the OX40 agonist ivuxolimab. The CDR3 bases are TGTGCCAGCTCACCACAGGGAGATCAGCCCCAGCATTTT. Translated: CASSPQGDQPQHF.